This TCR beta chain derives from a study of blood T cell repertoires in COVID-19. As for the study in general: Material from acute and convalescent COVID-19 was sourced from the United States, Italy and Spain.

Clones were sequenced by immunoSEQ multiplex PCR, and TCRdb holds only the in-frame ones, with some missing. The profile shows 70,000 to 95,000 clones, approximately 80% of them singletons. The ends lost 7 bases at V and 0 bases at J; junction bases unmatched: 6. CDR1 is SNHLY, CDR2 FYNNEI, per germline. There are 14 residues in the CDR3. The V call is TRBV2, the J call TRBJ2-7; TRBD2 aligns across 7 bases. This receptor was identified in a woman aged 70-85 years with acute or convalescent COVID-19. Sequenced sample: peripheral blood. CDR3 in DNA: TGTGCCAGCAAGCGAGCGGGGAGCTCCTACGAGCAGTACTTC. Amino acid sequence: CASKRAGSSYEQYF.